This is a list of T cell receptor beta chains from one sample in a study of blood T cell repertoires in COVID-19. This table comes from immunoSEQ multiplex PCR, and its TCRdb copy is limited to in-frame clones, with some not included. The table records tens of thousands of clones, approximately 90% of them present only once. The specimen sequenced was peripheral blood. The receptors stem from a man aged 70 or older with acute or convalescent COVID-19. Both conserved end residues are part of each CDR3. The D gene is left open where the match is weak. The size entry is marked missing in some rows and otherwise reads once, few, many or a size class.

clone size	V gene	J gene	D gene	CDR3 DNA	CDR3 protein
NA	TRBV27	TRBJ2-2	NA	TGTGCCAGCAGTTTATATCCCGGTACCGGGGAGCTGTTTTTT	CASSLYPGTGELFF
NA	TRBV7-2	TRBJ2-7	TRBD2	TGTGCCAGCAGCTTATTGGCTGCGGGGGACGAGCAGTACTTC	CASSLLAAGDEQYF
few	TRBV7-3	TRBJ2-7	TRBD1	TGTGCCAGCAGCCTGACAGGGAACCACGAGCAGTACTTC	CASSLTGNHEQYF
NA	TRBV19	TRBJ2-1	NA	TGTGCCAGTAGTCTTAGCGGAAGCTCCTACAATGAGCAGTTCTTC	CASSLSGSSYNEQFF
once	TRBV7-3	TRBJ2-3	NA	TGTGCCAGCAGCTTCCAGAGCGGCACAGATACGCAGTATTTT	CASSFQSGTDTQYF
NA	TRBV9	TRBJ2-5	NA	TGTGCCAGCAGCTTGGCCCCTCTATCTGCTAGTGGGGAGACCCAGTACTTC	CASSLAPLSASGETQYF
NA	TRBV9	TRBJ2-7	TRBD2	TGTGCCAGCAGCGCCGTACTAGCGGGATATGGCGAGCAGTACTTC	CASSAVLAGYGEQYF
few	TRBV7-2	TRBJ2-4	NA	TGTGCCAGCGGAGGCGGGGATGACGGAAACATTCAGTACTTC	CASGGGDDGNIQYF
once	TRBV9	TRBJ2-7	TRBD2	TGTGCCAGCAGCGTAGCGGGAGCGGGGCTCTACGAGCAGTACTTC	CASSVAGAGLYEQYF
NA	TRBV5-8	TRBJ1-5	NA	TGTGCCAGCAGCTTAAATCTAAATCAGCCCCAGCATTTT	CASSLNLNQPQHF
NA	TRBV6-1	TRBJ2-7	NA	TGTGCCAGCAGTGAAGTACTCGGAGGCTCCTACGAGCAGTACTTC	CASSEVLGGSYEQYF
NA	TRBV2	TRBJ2-7	NA	TGTGCCAGCTTAGCGGCCGTAGACTCCTACGAGCAGTACTTC	CASLAAVDSYEQYF
NA	TRBV7-9	TRBJ2-7	TRBD1	TGTGCCAGCAGGAGGGACAGGGACCTCGACTACGAGCAGTACTTC	CASRRDRDLDYEQYF
few	TRBV4-1	TRBJ1-1	TRBD1	TGCGCCAGCAAGGGACAGGGGTTCGCTGAAGCTTTCTTT	CASKGQGFAEAFF
once	TRBV7-9	TRBJ1-3	NA	TGTGCCAGCACCCCAACAGGGTACTCTGGAAACACCATATATTTT	CASTPTGYSGNTIYF
NA	TRBV21-1	TRBJ2-3	NA	TGTGCCAGCAGCAAAACTGATGGGGGCCCAAGCACAGATACGCAGTATTTT	CASSKTDGGPSTDTQYF
few	TRBV2	TRBJ2-3	TRBD1	TGTGCCAGCAACGGACAGGGGGCAACAGATACGCAGTATTTT	CASNGQGATDTQYF
NA	TRBV2	TRBJ2-3	NA	TGTGCCAGCAGTATGTGGGGGGGCGGCACAGATACGCAGTATTTT	CASSMWGGGTDTQYF
NA	TRBV28	TRBJ1-1	NA	TGTGCCAGTAACGGGAGGGAAACTGAAGCTTTCTTT	CASNGRETEAFF
NA	TRBV18	TRBJ2-7	NA	TGTGCCAGTTCCCAGGGTTACGAGCAGTACTTC	CASSQGYEQYF
NA	TRBV2	TRBJ2-2	TRBD1	TGTGCCAGCAGTGTAGAGACAGGGATTTACGACGGGGAGCTGTTTTTT	CASSVETGIYDGELFF
NA	TRBV12-3/TRBV12-4	TRBJ1-6	NA	TGTGCCAGCAGTCAGGACAGTAATTCACCCCTCCACTTT	CASSQDSNSPLHF
NA	TRBV4-1	TRBJ1-2	NA	TGCGCCAGCAGCCAAGACGGGAGGGGCTTGGTCACCTTC	CASSQDGRGLVTF
NA	TRBV10-3	TRBJ1-1	NA	TGTGCCATCAGGCATCAGGTACAGGCTGGCACTGAAGCTTTCTTT	CAIRHQVQAGTEAFF
NA	TRBV29-1	TRBJ2-1	NA	TGCAGCGCCGGGTCGAACGTCCACAATGAGCAGTTCTTC	CSAGSNVHNEQFF
NA	TRBV28	TRBJ2-7	NA	TGTGCCAGCAGTACCCCAGGGGATAACGAGCAGTACTTC	CASSTPGDNEQYF
NA	TRBV6-5	TRBJ1-1	TRBD1	TGTGCCAGCAGCCAGGACAGGGGAGGCACTGAAGCTTTCTTT	CASSQDRGGTEAFF
medium-sized	TRBV9	TRBJ2-5	TRBD2	TGTCCCCGCCGCGGCGGGGGGGGGCCCCAAGAGACCCAGTACTTC	CPRRGGGGPQETQYF
NA	TRBV5-1	TRBJ1-2	NA	TGCGCCAGCAGCCCCTCCCTCGGGGTCGGCTACACCTTC	CASSPSLGVGYTF
NA	TRBV5-1	TRBJ1-6	NA	TGCGCCAGCAGCTTGGGCGGGACCAATTCACCCCTCCACTTT	CASSLGGTNSPLHF
NA	TRBV6-2/TRBV6-3	TRBJ1-2	TRBD1	TGTGCCAGCAGTAGACCGGGACAGGGAAAATATGGCTACACCTTC	CASSRPGQGKYGYTF
NA	TRBV2	TRBJ2-7	NA	TGTGCCAGCGGACTGGTCGGTCCCTACGAGCAGTACTTC	CASGLVGPYEQYF
few	TRBV5-1	TRBJ1-4	TRBD1	TGCGCCAGCAGCTTCGGGACAGGAGATGAAAAACTGTTTTTT	CASSFGTGDEKLFF
NA	TRBV5-6	TRBJ2-1	TRBD2	TGTGCCAGCAGCTTTAAAGCCGGACTAGCGGGAGAGTCCTACAATGAGCAGTTCTTC	CASSFKAGLAGESYNEQFF
once	TRBV28	TRBJ1-5	TRBD1	TGTGCCAGCAGTTTGACAGGGGGCGAGCAGCCCCAGCATTTT	CASSLTGGEQPQHF
NA	TRBV28	TRBJ1-2	NA	TGTGCCAGCAGACTGAAAAGGGGTAGAGGCTACACCTTC	CASRLKRGRGYTF
NA	TRBV15	TRBJ2-7	NA	TGTGCCACCAGCAGAGAGACTCTGGGCTACGAGCAGTACTTC	CATSRETLGYEQYF
NA	TRBV18	TRBJ2-1	TRBD2	TGTGCCAGCTCACCAGGGACTAGCGGGAGAGGAGGTGAGCAGTTCTTC	CASSPGTSGRGGEQFF
NA	TRBV5-1	TRBJ2-1	TRBD1	TGCGCCAGCAGCCCAAACAGGGGAGAGCAGTTCTTC	CASSPNRGEQFF
once	TRBV28	TRBJ2-1	TRBD2	TGTGCCAGCAGTTGGTCACGCGGGAGTCGGTACAATGAGCAGTTCTTC	CASSWSRGSRYNEQFF
NA	TRBV6-2/TRBV6-3	TRBJ2-1	TRBD2	TGTGCCAGCAGTTTAGTGGGAGGGCCATACAATGAGCAGTTCTTC	CASSLVGGPYNEQFF
NA	TRBV5-1	TRBJ2-7	NA	TGCGCCAGCAGCCTCAACACGGACAGTAAAGCTTCCTTC	CASSLNTDSKASF
NA	TRBV11-2	TRBJ2-3	TRBD2	TGTGCCAGCAGCTTTCCCCGGACTAGCGGGAAGGGCACAGATACGCAGTATTTT	CASSFPRTSGKGTDTQYF
NA	TRBV6-4	TRBJ1-5	TRBD1	TGTGCCAGCAGTGCTGGGACAGGGGAGAGCAATCAGCCCCAGCATTTT	CASSAGTGESNQPQHF
NA	TRBV7-9	TRBJ1-3	TRBD1	TGTGCCAGCAGCTCATACCCCAGGGGGCAATCTGGAAACACCATATATTTT	CASSSYPRGQSGNTIYF
NA	TRBV5-1	TRBJ2-2	TRBD1	TGCGCCAGCAGCATGCAGGGACAGGGGTCGGCCGGGGAGCTGTTTTTT	CASSMQGQGSAGELFF